The 28 T cell receptor beta chains presented below share a single source sample, sequenced in a study of T cells in women clearing cervical HPV infection. Profiled with immunoSEQ multiplex PCR; TCRdb holds only in-frame clones, not every one. This repertoire includes 30,000 to 35,000 clones. Input material: blood buffy coat. The receptors here all came from a woman aged 18-70 years with a cervical HPV16 infection that either progressed to CIN3+ or cleared (not recorded which).

Worth noting for this clone: The sequenced fragment ends 3 residues before the CDR3 boundary, so the rest is inferred from the germline J gene. The chain uses TRBV30 and TRBJ2-7; D is perhaps TRBD1 (6 bases). The CDR3 has 13 amino acids. With 5 bases removed from V and 6 bases from J, the gap between germline ends came to 17 bases. Germline CDR1 and CDR2: GTSNPN and SVGIG (reference sequence). This chain's CDR3 is CAWGRNRDTEQYF. CDR3 DNA, as far as it was read: TGTGCCTGGGGTAGGAATCGGGACACCGAG.

Turning to this clone: The read is 3 residues too short to cover the CDR3 end, so that end is filled in from the germline J gene. The rearrangement links TRBV28 to TRBJ2-3; D gene ambiguous. The CDR3 is 13 amino acids. Germline assignment: CDR1 MDHEN and CDR2 SYDVKM. V lost 4 bases, J lost 6 bases, and 11 bases lay in between. The covered CDR3 bases are TGTGCCAGCAGTTCCTCTCCCGGGGATACG. Translation gives CASSSSPGDT. The CDR3, in full, reads CASSSSPGDTQYF.

As regards this clone: The observed sequence ends 3 residues before the CDR3 terminus, with the missing tail filled in from the germline J gene. This chain uses TRBV29-1 with TRBJ2-3; D gene uncertain. The CDR3 is made up of 13 amino acids. The ends were cut back, 4 bases at V and 2 bases at J, with 10 bases in the middle. The germline gives CDR1 SQVTM, CDR2 ANQGSEA. The CDR3 sequence is CSVVRGNTDTQYF. CDR3 DNA, as far as it was read: TGCAGCGTTGTAAGAGGTAACACAGATACG.

As for this clone: The read falls 3 residues short of the CDR3 end, and the missing part is taken from the germline J gene. This chain uses TRBV7-8 with TRBJ1-4; 7 bases line up with TRBD1. The CDR3 sequence is 14 residues long. Germline trimming cut 3 bases from V and 5 bases from J; bases unmatched to any gene: 3. CDR1 and CDR2 from the germline V gene are SGHVS and FQNEAQ. This chain's CDR3 is CASSLDRRNEKLFF. The sequenced CDR3 bases are TGTGCCAGCAGCTTGGACAGGAGAAATGAAAAA.

As to this clone: The CDR3 end is not reached by the read, which stops 3 residues before it; the germline J gene fills it in. The chain is built from TRBV10-3 and TRBJ2-1; 8 nucleotides line up with TRBD2. Germline CDR1 reads ENHRY; CDR2 reads SYGVKD. Losses at the gene ends were 6 bases for V and 6 bases for J; bases not matched to a gene: 13. The CDR3 runs to 16 residues. The CDR3 DNA, read in part, is TGTGCCATCAGCGCGCTACCGGGACTAGGGTCCAATGAG. Translation gives CAISALPGLGSNE. The whole CDR3 region reads CAISALPGLGSNEQFF.

Notes on this clone: The read halts 3 residues ahead of the CDR3 end, with the missing end drawn from the germline J gene. J is TRBJ1-3 and V is TRBV4-2; D might be TRBD1 (5 bases). Trimming left V 4 bases short and J 4 bases short, with 17 bases between. The CDR3 runs to 16 residues. Germline V CDR1 and CDR2: LGHNA, YNFKEQ. The CDR3 sequence: CASSPRGADAGNTIYF. The covered CDR3 bases are TGTGCCAGCAGCCCCCGCGGGGCAGACGCGGGAAACACC.

The CDR3 sequence is CASSFLSNGYTF. The part of the CDR3 DNA that was read is TGTGCCAGCAGCTTTCTAAGCAATGGC. The chain couples TRBV7-9 to TRBJ1-2; D is unclear. With the read ending 3 residues before the CDR3 end, the germline J gene is used to fill in that end. This CDR3 comprises 12 residues. Deletions cut 3 bases from V and 6 bases from J, with 8 bases between. Germline CDR1 is SEHNR and CDR2 is FQNEAQ (reference sequence).

As to this clone: Coverage ceases 3 residues before the CDR3 finishes, and the germline J gene fills in the end. V is TRBV11-2 and J is TRBJ2-7; 7 bases are shared with TRBD2. The CDR3 spans 14 residues. Per germline, CDR1 SGHAT and CDR2 FQNNGV. J was trimmed by 3 bases and V by 4 bases; bases with no gene match: 6. CDR3 sequence: CASSWGLSLYEQYF. CDR3 DNA, as far as it was read: TGTGCCAGCAGCTGGGGACTAAGTCTCTACGAG.

Of note for this clone: The read ends 3 residues before the CDR3 terminus; that terminus is restored from the germline J gene. This sequence joins TRBV4-1 and TRBJ1-1, with D unclear. The CDR3 is made up of 13 amino acids. The V end lost 4 bases, the J end lost 7 bases, and 13 bases lay between the germline ends. The germline V gene encodes CDR1 MGHRA and CDR2 YSYEKL. The covered CDR3 bases are TGCGCCAGCAGCCCCTTCGGGTCGAGTGAA. It specifies CASSPFGSSE. The CDR3, in full, reads CASSPFGSSEAFF.

On this clone itself: Sequencing ends 3 residues short of the CDR3 end; the germline J gene provides the rest. The chain employs TRBV5-1 and TRBJ1-2, with D possibly TRBD1 on 6 matching bases. The CDR3 totals 17 residues. V shed 6 bases and J shed 3 bases, with 24 bases lying between them. The germline gives CDR1 SGHRS, CDR2 YFSETQ. This CDR3 is CASTLQPAQGPDYGYTF. The part of the CDR3 DNA that was read is TGCGCCAGCACACTTCAACCCGCACAGGGCCCTGACTATGGC.

About this clone: Sequencing ends 3 residues short of the CDR3 end; the germline J gene provides the rest. The gene calls are TRBV4-1 and TRBJ2-5; TRBD1 is a possible D gene (6 bases). This CDR3 is built from 16 residues. The V gene lost 1 base and the J gene lost 5 bases, with 17 bases spanning the gap. Germline V lookup: CDR1 MGHRA, CDR2 YSYEKL. CDR3 in amino acids: CASSQVPGQKRETQYF. The CDR3 DNA, read in part, is TGCGCCAGCAGCCAAGTTCCGGGACAAAAAAGGGAGACC.

On this clone: The DNA ends 3 residues before the CDR3 does, and the rest of the CDR3 is filled in from the germline J gene. The chain links TRBV20-1 to TRBJ2-1; no clear D gene. The germline CDR1 and CDR2 sequences are DFQATT and SNEGSKA (reference sequence). The CDR3 contains 14 residues. With 8 bases removed from V and 0 bases from J, the gap between germline ends came to 14 bases. The CDR3 DNA, read in part, is TGCAGTCGGCTTAATCGACACTCCTACAATGAG. It specifies CSRLNRHSYNE. The CDR3 in full is CSRLNRHSYNEQFF.

As concerns this clone: Read sequence stops 3 residues before the CDR3 end, and the germline J gene provides the missing end. The chain combines TRBV5-8 with TRBJ2-1; perhaps TRBD2 as D (6 bases). The CDR3 covers 13 residues. The V end was cut by 4 bases, the J end by 5 bases, with 10 bases between. Germline loops: CDR1 SGHTS, CDR2 YDEGEE. CDR3 loop: CASSPTRNNEQFF. The CDR3 DNA, read in part, is TGTGCCAGCAGCCCGACTAGGAACAATGAG.

With respect to this clone: Read data end 3 residues before the CDR3 end; the end is taken from the germline J gene. The chain uses TRBV5-1 and TRBJ2-7; D is ambiguous. V was shortened by 1 base and J by 6 bases, with 11 bases between the two germline ends. This CDR3 is built from 13 residues. Per the germline V gene, CDR1 is SGHRS and CDR2 is YFSETQ. The sequenced part of the CDR3 DNA is TGCGCCAGCAGCTTGTCCAGTTCTAGCGAG. Protein: CASSLSSSSE. The whole CDR3 protein reads CASSLSSSSEQYF.

Notes on this clone: The CDR3 end is not reached by the read, which stops 3 residues before it; the germline J gene fills it in. This chain uses TRBV7-3 with TRBJ2-4; TRBD2 agrees at 7 bases. Per germline, CDR1 SGHTA and CDR2 FQGTGA. This CDR3 has 15 amino acids. The CDR3 spells CASSLGGGSEETQYF. The covered CDR3 bases are TGTGCCAGCAGCTTAGGTGGCGGGAGTGAAGAGACT.

On this clone itself: The CDR3 is cut off 3 residues early in the read; its end comes from the germline J gene. The V call is TRBV30, the J call TRBJ1-2; a weak D match, TRBD1 (5 bases). Germline V lookup: CDR1 GTSNPN, CDR2 SVGIG (reference sequence). The CDR3 runs 17 residues. The CDR3 is CAWSGRSGGWSKNIYTF. CDR3 DNA, as far as it was read: TGTGCCTGGAGTGGCCGGAGCGGGGGGTGGAGCAAAAACATC.

With respect to this clone: The read comes to an end 3 residues before the CDR3 does, leaving the germline J gene to fill in the end. This chain uses TRBV7-6 with TRBJ2-2; a possible D gene is TRBD1 (6 bases). Per germline, CDR1 SGHVS and CDR2 FNYEAQ. The CDR3 is 18 amino acids. The CDR3 reads CASSQTPTGYDFNSPLFF. The CDR3 DNA, read in part, is TGTGCCAGCAGCCAAACCCCGACAGGCTACGACTTCAATTCACCG. The full variable domain, completed using reference TRBV7-6 and TRBJ2-2, is GAGVSQSPRYKVTKRGQDVALRCDPISGHVSLYWYRQALGQGPEFLTYFNYEAQQDKSGLPNDRFSAERPEGSISTLTIQRTEQRDSAMYRCASSQTPTGYDFNSPLFFGEGSRLTVL.

Remarks on this clone: With the read ending 3 residues before the CDR3 end, the germline J gene is used to fill in that end. This chain connects TRBV30 to TRBJ2-5; D not certain. Per the germline V gene, CDR1 is GTSNPN and CDR2 is SVGIG (reference sequence). This CDR3 spans 14 amino acids. The ends were cut back, 1 base at V and 2 bases at J, with 11 bases in the middle. The CDR3 region is CAWSGAPQQETQYF. The sequenced part of the CDR3 DNA is TGTGCCTGGAGTGGGGCTCCGCAACAAGAGACC.

CDR3 sequence reads: CAWSWKRAGGTDTQYF. The CDR3 DNA, read in part, is TGTGCCTGGAGTTGGAAGAGGGCGGGGGGCACAGATACG. The chain uses TRBV30 and TRBJ2-3; 7 bases are a match to TRBD2. The read falls 3 residues short of the CDR3 end, and the missing part is taken from the germline J gene. CDR3 length equals 16 residues. With 2 bases clipped from V and 1 base from J, the junction kept 9 bases outside the gene matches. Germline CDR1 is GTSNPN and CDR2 is SVGIG (reference sequence).

In the case of this clone: The read is 3 residues too short to cover the CDR3 end, so that end is filled in from the germline J gene. The gene calls are TRBV2 and TRBJ2-3; possibly TRBD2 for D (5 bases). Germline lookup yields CDR1 SNHLY and CDR2 FYNNEI. The V gene lost 6 bases and the J gene lost 4 bases, with 11 bases spanning the gap. This CDR3 contains 13 residues. The CDR3: CASSPGLADTQYF. The CDR3 DNA, read in part, is TGTGCCAGCAGCCCTGGACTGGCAGATACG.

As to this clone: The sequenced fragment ends 3 residues before the CDR3 boundary, so the rest is inferred from the germline J gene. The gene calls are TRBV30 and TRBJ2-1; TRBD2 matches 8 bases. This CDR3 region has 13 residues. In germline, CDR1 is GTSNPN, CDR2 SVGIG (reference sequence). V was clipped by 7 bases and J by 0 bases; unmatched bases: 2. CDR3 region: CASGGSSYNEQFF. The covered CDR3 bases are TGTGCCTCGGGGGGGAGCTCCTACAATGAG. Together with reference TRBV30 and TRBJ2-1, the CDR3 gives the full variable domain: SQTIHQWPATLVQPVGSPLSLECTVEGTSNPNLYWYRQAAGRGLQLLFYSVGIGQISSEVPQNLSASRPQDRQFILSSKKLLLSDSGFYLCASGGSSYNEQFFGPGTRLTVL.

With regard to this clone: With the read ending 3 residues before the CDR3 end, the germline J gene is used to fill in that end. This chain joins TRBV19 and TRBJ2-4; the D gene is possibly TRBD1 (6 bases). CDR1 is LNHDA, CDR2 SQIVND, per germline (reference sequence). The CDR3 spans 13 residues. The covered CDR3 bases are TGTGCCAGTAGTATTGGACAGAACTATGGT. Encoded protein: CASSIGQNYG. In full, the CDR3 is CASSIGQNYGQYF.

Concerning this clone: The sequenced fragment ends 3 residues before the CDR3 boundary, so the rest is inferred from the germline J gene. The J gene is TRBJ2-2, the V gene TRBV30; D gene uncertain. This CDR3 has 13 amino acids. Germline CDR1 and CDR2: GTSNPN and SVGIG (reference sequence). CDR3 DNA, as far as it was read: TGTGCCTGGAGTGTACATATAAATTCACCG. The encoded protein is CAWSVHINSP. The entire CDR3 reads CAWSVHINSPLFF. Full variable domain (rest looked up from reference TRBV30 and TRBJ2-2): SQTIHQWPATLVQPVGSPLSLECTVEGTSNPNLYWYRQAAGRGLQLLFYSVGIGQISSEVPQNLSASRPQDRQFILSSKKLLLSDSGFYLCAWSVHINSPLFFGEGSRLTVL.

The part of the CDR3 DNA that was read is TGTGCCAGCAGCCAAGGTCTTTTAAGGCAGAACACC. Translated, it gives CASSQGLLRQNT. The whole CDR3 sequence reads CASSQGLLRQNTIYF. The chain joins TRBV14 to TRBJ1-3; no clear D gene. The read ends 3 residues shy of where the CDR3 ends; the end is completed using the germline J gene. The CDR3 length is 15 residues. In germline, CDR1 is SGHDN, CDR2 FVKESK. V lost 1 base, J lost 7 bases, and 14 bases lay in between.

Incomplete CDR3 DNA: TGTGCCAGCAGCGGCAGGGCCTTAGGACAGCCC. This gives the protein CASSGRALGQP. The whole CDR3 reads CASSGRALGQPQHF. J is TRBJ1-5 and V is TRBV5-8, with D perhaps TRBD1 (5 bases). The DNA ends 3 residues before the CDR3 does, and the rest of the CDR3 is filled in from the germline J gene. Trimming cost V 4 bases and J 7 bases, with 15 bases left between them. Germline CDR1 SGHTS, CDR2 YDEGEE. The CDR3 spans 14 residues.

With regard to this clone: Read data end 3 residues before the CDR3 end; the end is taken from the germline J gene. The chain recombines TRBV19 with TRBJ2-3, with TRBD1 identical over 11 bases. The germline V gene encodes CDR1 LNHDA and CDR2 SQIVND (reference sequence). With V trimmed by 5 bases and J by 5 bases, 9 bases remained unmatched. This CDR3 is built from 16 residues. The part of the CDR3 DNA that was read is TGTGCCAGTAGTCCGCGGACAGGGGGCGAAGGAGATACG. This gives the protein CASSPRTGGEGDT. The CDR3 in full is CASSPRTGGEGDTQYF.

On this clone itself: The missing CDR3 end, 3 residues past where the read stops, is filled in from the germline J gene. The chain uses TRBV4-2 and TRBJ1-4, with a weak D call TRBD1 (6 bases). Germline V CDR1 and CDR2: LGHNA, YNFKEQ. Trimming stripped 0 bases from V and 8 bases from J, with 16 bases between. The CDR3 runs to 16 residues. CDR3 DNA (partial): TGTGCCAGCAGCCAAGATCGAGGAACAGGGTGGGAAAAA. Translation gives CASSQDRGTGWEK. The CDR3 in its entirety is CASSQDRGTGWEKLFF.

Turning to this clone: The CDR3 end lies 3 residues beyond the end of the read and is filled in from the germline J gene. The chain is built from TRBV7-2 and TRBJ2-7; no reliable D call. The CDR3 loop spans 12 amino acids. With 5 bases removed from V and 0 bases from J, the gap between germline ends came to 5 bases. In germline, CDR1 is SGHTA, CDR2 FQGNSA. CDR3 region: CASSLSSYEQYF. The sequenced part of the CDR3 DNA is TGTGCCAGCAGCCTAAGCTCCTACGAG.